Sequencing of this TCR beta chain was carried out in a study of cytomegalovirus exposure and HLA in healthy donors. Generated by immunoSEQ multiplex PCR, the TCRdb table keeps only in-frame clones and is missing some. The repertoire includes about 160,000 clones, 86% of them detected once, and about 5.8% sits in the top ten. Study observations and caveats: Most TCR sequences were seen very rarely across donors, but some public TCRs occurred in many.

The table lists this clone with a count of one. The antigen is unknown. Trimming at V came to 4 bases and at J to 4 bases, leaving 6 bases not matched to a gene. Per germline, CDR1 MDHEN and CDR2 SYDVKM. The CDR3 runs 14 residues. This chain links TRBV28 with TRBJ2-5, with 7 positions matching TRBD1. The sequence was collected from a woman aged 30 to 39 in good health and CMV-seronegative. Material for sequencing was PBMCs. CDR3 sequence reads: CASSSITGVETQYF. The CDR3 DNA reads TGTGCCAGCAGTTCTATAACAGGGGTAGAGACCCAGTACTTC.